The rows below give T cell receptor beta chains drawn from one sample of a study of blood T cell repertoires in COVID-19. TCRdb's table, derived via immunoSEQ multiplex PCR, lists solely in-frame clones and lacks some. The sample consists of around 220,000 clones, 75% to 85% of them appearing once. Sequencing was performed on peripheral blood. Every receptor here comes from a woman older than 75 with COVID-19, enrolled during active disease. Both conserved end residues are part of each CDR3.

J gene	V gene	CDR3 protein
TRBJ2-7	TRBV5-5	CASSLSRIGQVDLRRYF
TRBJ1-1	TRBV18	CASSPSRSLRGDTEAFF
TRBJ2-5	TRBV5-1	CASSRGYQETQYF
TRBJ1-3	TRBV5-1	CASSLGRADSGNTIYF
TRBJ2-3	TRBV5-1	CASSLVGSADTQYF
TRBJ1-2	TRBV28	CASSLLQGRNGYTF
TRBJ1-2	TRBV11-2	CASRGIDRGYGYTF
TRBJ1-3	TRBV5-6	CASSLVKGGPGNTIYF
TRBJ1-6	TRBV7-9	CASRTDRAGSPLHF
TRBJ2-1	TRBV27	CASTSAGGHNEQFF
TRBJ1-2	TRBV21-1	CARSREGYGYTF
TRBJ2-7	TRBV7-2	CASSLVYRTYEQYF
TRBJ1-2	TRBV27	CAAHGPHYGYTF
TRBJ1-5	TRBV11-2	CASSLRTGHQPQHF
TRBJ2-7	TRBV7-6	CASSSLEGRTYEQYF
TRBJ1-2	TRBV7-9	CASSGDRGRGSRNYGYTF
TRBJ2-7	TRBV7-9	CASSPPTYEQYF
TRBJ1-2	TRBV2	CASVGQSGGYTF
TRBJ1-5	TRBV20-1	CSASSLPTGQVQPQHF
TRBJ2-4	TRBV20-1	CSAGQKNIQYF
TRBJ1-6	TRBV2	CASKESQARNSPLHF
TRBJ1-2	TRBV5-1	CASSRGTVNYGYTF
TRBJ1-1	TRBV29-1	CSVVRGEGAFF
TRBJ2-1	TRBV9	CASSVARGGNRNEQFF
TRBJ2-7	TRBV28	CASSPPLAGGVYEQYF
TRBJ1-1	TRBV29-1	CSVEDPGTEAFF
TRBJ1-2	TRBV19	CASRSNMLYGYTF
TRBJ2-1	TRBV6-1	CASSASAGTSGNYNEQFF
TRBJ1-6	TRBV7-2	CASSTRTGNSPLHF
TRBJ1-2	TRBV27	CASRPGQLYGYTF
TRBJ2-7	TRBV5-6	CASSSGLVSYEQYF